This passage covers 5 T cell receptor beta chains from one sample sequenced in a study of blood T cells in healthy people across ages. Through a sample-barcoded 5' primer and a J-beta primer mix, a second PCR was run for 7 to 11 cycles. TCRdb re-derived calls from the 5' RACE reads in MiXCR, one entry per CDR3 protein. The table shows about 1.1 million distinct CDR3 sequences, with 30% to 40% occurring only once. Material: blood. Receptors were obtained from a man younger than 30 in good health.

CDR3 DNA: TGTGCCAGCAGATCCACCGGGACAGGGCAGTTCTATGGCTACACCTTC. Translated, it gives CASRSTGTGQFYGYTF. The rearrangement uses TRBV6-5 and TRBJ1-2, with 9 bases that match TRBD1. The CDR3 length is 16 residues. V lost 6 bases to trimming and J lost 4 bases; unmatched junction nucleotides: 12. Germline V lookup: CDR1 MNHEY, CDR2 SVGAGI.

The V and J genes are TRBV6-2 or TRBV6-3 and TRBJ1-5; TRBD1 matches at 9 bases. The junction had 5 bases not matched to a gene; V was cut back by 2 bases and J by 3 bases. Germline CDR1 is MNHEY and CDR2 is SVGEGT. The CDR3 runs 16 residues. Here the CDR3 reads CASSYQTGGVNQPQHF. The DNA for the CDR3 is TGTGCCAGCAGTTACCAGACAGGGGGGGTCAATCAGCCCCAGCATTTT.

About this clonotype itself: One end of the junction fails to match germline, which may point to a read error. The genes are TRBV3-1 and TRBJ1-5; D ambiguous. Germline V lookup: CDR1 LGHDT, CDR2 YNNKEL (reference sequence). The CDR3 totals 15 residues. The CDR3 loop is CASSQGDKYNQLQHF. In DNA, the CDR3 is TGTGCCAGCAGCCAAGGAGACAAGTACAATCAGCTCCAGCATTTT. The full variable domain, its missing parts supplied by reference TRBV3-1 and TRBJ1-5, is DTAVSQTPKYLVTQMGNDKSIKCEQNLGHDTMYWYKQDSKKFLKIMFSYNNKELIINETVPNRFSPKSPDKAHLNLHINSLELGDSAVYFCASSQGDKYNQLQHFGDGTRLSIL.

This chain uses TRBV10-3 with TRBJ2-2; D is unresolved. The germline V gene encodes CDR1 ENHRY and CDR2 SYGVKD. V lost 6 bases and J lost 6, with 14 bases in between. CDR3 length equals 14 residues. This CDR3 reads CAISPLSKAGELFF. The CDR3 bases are TGTGCCATCAGCCCCCTTTCAAAGGCCGGGGAGCTGTTTTTT.

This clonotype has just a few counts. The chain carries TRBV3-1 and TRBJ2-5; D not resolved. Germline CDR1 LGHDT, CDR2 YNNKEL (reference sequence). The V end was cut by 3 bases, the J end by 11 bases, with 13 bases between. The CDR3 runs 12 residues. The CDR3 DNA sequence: TGTGCCAGCAGCCACAGCAGAGGAAGACAGTACTTC. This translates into CASSHSRGRQYF.